This T cell receptor (beta chain) was retrieved from a study of Graves' ophthalmopathy and Graves' hyperthyroidism (dated by TCRdb to the late 2010s). For the study in its entirety: Peripheral blood was collected at initial diagnosis, before any treatment. An independent validation cohort was composed of some 19 hyperthyroidism patients and around 15 patients who later progressed from hyperthyroidism to ophthalmopathy. The study used signatures of the TCR beta repertoire to tell Graves' ophthalmopathy apart from Graves' hyperthyroidism and to predict which patients would progress to ophthalmopathy. Following sample collection, hyperthyroidism patients were given methimazole at a starting dose of 30 mg daily, and ophthalmopathy patients were given high-dose intravenous methylprednisolone. To explore V-J signatures distinguishing ophthalmopathy from hyperthyroidism, a discovery set of around 97 patients (around 44 ophthalmopathy, 55 to 60 stable hyperthyroidism) was enrolled. In five or six hyperthyroidism patients, T-cell repertoires of thyroid tissue and blood were compared. In total, around 130 blood samples were TCR-sequenced: 43 ophthalmopathy, about 75 hyperthyroidism and some 17 hyperthyroidism-to-ophthalmopathy patients. Here is what the overall study found, with its caveats: Sample size was not statistically predetermined, and group allocation was not concealed from the investigators. Most of the expanded thyroid clonotypes with a frequency above 0.001 were also detected in blood, and it was suggested that the thyroid immune response may be reflected by blood repertoires. In cross-validation, the 13-signature model distinguished ophthalmopathy from stable hyperthyroidism with 85% to 90% sensitivity and approximately 81% specificity, and in the test set the corresponding values were roughly 80% and 76%. In validation, the model predicted ophthalmopathy progression with more than 55% sensitivity and roughly 78% specificity; about a dozen predicted patients were CT-confirmed with GO in a median of approximately 6.5 months.

For repertoire sequencing, TCR beta CDR3 regions were amplified from RNA transcripts. The first round of RT-PCR was done with HTBI primers and the Qiagen OneStep RT-PCR kit, and was followed by a second round of multiplex PCR, then size selection and purification. Sequencing of the libraries was carried out on an Illumina HiSeq2000 in paired-end mode with 100 bp reads. As for how the authors treated the data: SOAPnuke was used to process the reads, removing any read that contained adapters or uncalled bases, had a mean Phred below 15, or lacked an exact match to the constant primer or identifier. High-quality paired reads were merged with COPE v1.2.5. Each unique nucleotide sequence was defined as a clonotype, and clonotypes were aligned to IMGT TRB V, D and J references with MiTCR v1.1. The analysis was limited to V-J combinations with a frequency above 0.0001, which together covered approximately 99% of repertoires. For each V-J combination, a TCR clonal expansion and chaos score was defined as the ratio of F50 clonal expansion to chaos observed in the TCRdist matrix. Features were reduced by Welch's t-statistics and random forest to 10 to 15 V-J combinations, which fed a naive Bayes classifier. Thyroid-blood repertoire similarity was quantified with the Morisita-Horn index. The public reads were run again by TCRdb, first through fastp at Q25 and then through MiXCR, and only productive beta chains were kept. A single entry per CDR3 protein holds the most common genes and DNA from its merged rows. TCRdb's processing, not the study's, gives the V and J calls here. The sample data list 660,000 or so distinct CDR3 sequences, and roughly two fifths of these were observed just once. In total, the top ten clones hold over 2.5% of the sample.

This clonotype was counted ten times or more. Its target antigen remains unknown. No base-level quality is on record; no much larger clone is a single base apart. Patients with ophthalmopathy had moderately to severely active disease, with a Clinical Activity Score of 3 or more, a NOSPECS grade of 4 or more, and a disease duration of less than 3 months. Patients were excluded if they had other autoimmune diseases, uncontrolled infections, pregnancy or lactation. Clinical symptoms, serum thyroxine, TRAb, thyroid ultrasound and orbital computed tomography formed the basis of the diagnosis. Using Ficoll-Paque density gradient centrifugation, PBMCs were isolated from over 8.5 ml of fresh peripheral blood. Trizol reagent was used to extract the total RNA, and its quality was then checked on an Agilent 2100 Bioanalyzer. As encoded in the germline V gene (reference sequence), CDR1 is SEHNR while CDR2 is FQNEAQ. Cut back by 0 bases and 7 bases, the V and J ends lie 9 bases apart. Counted from cysteine to phenylalanine, this CDR3 has 13 amino acids. Of the read, only the CDR3 DNA is kept; its 39 bases are in frame from base 1.

The chain is encoded by TRBV7-9 joined to TRBJ1-2; D gene: possibly TRBD1, on 5 matching bases. The sample comprised peripheral blood. This clonotype was obtained from an adult man with Graves' ophthalmopathy. The sequenced DNA: TGTGCCAGCAGCTTAGCACAGGCCCTTGGCTACACCTTC. Its translation reads: CASSLAQALGYTF. The entire variable domain, with the stretches around the CDR3 drawn from the reference TRBV7-9 and TRBJ1-2 proteins, is DTGVSQNPRHKITKRGQNVTFRCDPISEHNRLYWYRQTLGQGPEFLTYFQNEAQLEKSRLLSDRFSAERPKGSFSTLEIQRTEQGDSAMYLCASSLAQALGYTFGSGTRLTVV.